This TCR beta chain stems from a study of shared clonotypes between healthy human individuals. Profiling relied on immunoSEQ multiplex PCR, and the TCRdb table lists in-frame clones only, not all of them. The data show about 2,500,000 clones, 90% to 95% seen once. The CDR3 runs to 15 residues. Per the germline V gene, CDR1 is MDHEN and CDR2 is SYDVKM. The V and J ends lost 2 bases and 5 bases respectively, with 15 bases between them. The chain uses TRBV28 and TRBJ1-2, with D unclear. This clonotype was obtained from a man aged 18 to 29 in good health. The sample was naive CD4+ T cells sorted from blood. Subset indicated: CD45RA+ positively selected. The CDR3 reads CASSLMAVGRYGYTF. As DNA, the CDR3 is TGTGCCAGCAGTTTAATGGCAGTGGGAAGATATGGCTACACCTTC.